Below, 25 T cell receptor beta chains from the same sample are listed, as sequenced in a study of molecular identifiers for immune sequencing clone quantification. A single record per CDR3 protein comes from TCRdb applying MiXCR to the PCR reads. The sample shows about 300,000 distinct CDR3 sequences, 20% to 25% of them seen only once. Sequenced sample: naive CD8+ T cells from blood, with Jurkat cell RNA spiked in. Noted subset: FACS-sorted CD8+CD4-CCR7+CD45RA+ naive T cells. All receptors come from a human donor in good health. Some libraries in this study had Jurkat cell RNA spiked in.

This clonotype was observed at least ten times. The J gene is TRBJ2-5, the V gene TRBV15; D is perhaps TRBD1 or TRBD2 (5 bases each). This CDR3 is built from 13 residues. Germline V lookup: CDR1 LNHNV, CDR2 YYDKDF (reference sequence). Trimming shortened V by 2 bases and J by 3 bases, and 7 bases separated the two germline ends. The CDR3 region is CATSRRDEETQYF. In nucleotides, the CDR3 is TGTGCCACCAGCAGACGGGACGAAGAGACCCAGTACTTC.

This clonotype has a count of ten or more. The V gene is TRBV7-6, the J gene TRBJ1-1; no clear D gene. Trimming took 5 bases from V and 3 from J, leaving 16 bases between them. Germline CDR1 is SGHVS and CDR2 is FNYEAQ. CDR3 size: 15 residues. The DNA for the CDR3 is TGTGCCAGCAGCCAACTAGGAAGGTTTGACACTGAAGCTTTCTTT. This translates into CASSQLGRFDTEAFF.

This clonotype was detected many times. The DNA for the CDR3 is TGCGCCAGCAGCCAAGATCGTAGTGGCAAGCAGTACTTC. It specifies CASSQDRSGKQYF. The chain uses TRBV4-1 and TRBJ2-7; no firm D call. This CDR3 has 13 residues. Trimming removed 0 bases from V and 8 bases from J, with 11 bases in between. The germline V gene encodes CDR1 MGHRA and CDR2 YSYEKL.

This clonotype was observed at least ten times. The V call is TRBV30, the J call TRBJ1-1; D is unresolved. Germline loops: CDR1 GTSNPN, CDR2 SVGIG (reference sequence). V lost 2 bases to trimming and J lost 3 bases, with 10 bases between them. This CDR3 region has 13 residues. The CDR3 protein is CAWSPGFYTEAFF. The CDR3 nucleotides read TGTGCCTGGAGTCCGGGTTTTTACACTGAAGCTTTCTTT.

This clonotype was seen ten or more times. The chain joins TRBV12-3 or TRBV12-4 to TRBJ2-5; 7 bases match TRBD1. The CDR3 totals 15 residues. The junction had 12 bases not matched to a gene; V was cut back by 6 bases and J by 5 bases. The CDR3 DNA follows: TGTGCCAGCAGCGGACAGGCCTCTGGAAAGGAGACCCAGTACTTC. Translation gives CASSGQASGKETQYF.

This clonotype turned up a few times. The chain combines TRBV27 with TRBJ2-3, with D tentatively TRBD2 (6 bases). Germline values: CDR1 MNHEY, CDR2 SMNVEV (reference sequence). V was shortened by 2 bases and J by 0 bases, with 18 bases between the two germline ends. The CDR3 covers 18 residues. CDR3 sequence reads: CASSLLAPGIDSTDTQYF. The DNA of the CDR3 is TGTGCCAGCAGTTTACTAGCGCCCGGAATAGATAGCACAGATACGCAGTATTTT.

This clonotype has ten or more counts. The V gene is TRBV20-1, the J gene TRBJ2-3, with 9 nucleotides matching TRBD2. Germline values: CDR1 DFQATT, CDR2 SNEGSKA (reference sequence). This CDR3 contains 15 residues. The V gene end was trimmed by 5 bases and the J gene end by 4 bases; junction bases not matched to a gene: 10. DNA of the CDR3: TGCAGTGCTGGAAGGACTAGCGAGGAACCAGATACGCAGTATTTT. This sequence encodes CSAGRTSEEPDTQYF.

The table lists this clonotype with many counts. The rearrangement joins TRBV12-3 or TRBV12-4 to TRBJ1-4; D gene uncertain. Trimming left V 3 bases short and J 8 bases short, with 13 bases between. The CDR3 is 14 residues long. CDR3 protein: CASSFLAGNEKLFF. CDR3 nucleotides: TGTGCCAGCAGTTTTCTAGCAGGCAACGAAAAACTGTTTTTT.

The chain uses TRBV29-1 and TRBJ1-1; D remains ambiguous. Germline V gives CDR1 SQVTM, CDR2 ANQGSEA. V gave up 1 base and J gave up 3 bases, with 9 bases separating them. The CDR3 sequence is 13 residues long. In DNA, the CDR3 is TGCAGCGTTGAAGTCAAGGGATACACTGAAGCTTTCTTT. Translation gives CSVEVKGYTEAFF.

In this sample, this clonotype turned up many times. This chain joins TRBV6-5 and TRBJ1-2; TRBD1 might be the D (6 bases). The CDR3 is 14 amino acids. Trimming pared 2 bases from V and 6 bases from J, leaving 13 bases between. Germline V gene data show CDR1 as MNHEY and CDR2 as SVGAGI. CDR3 residues: CASSYGGAGDGYTF. CDR3 nucleotides: TGTGCCAGCAGTTACGGGGGCGCAGGGGATGGCTACACCTTC.

This clonotype has only one observation. A read error may explain this, as a much larger clone is one base away. V gene TRBV27 combines with J gene TRBJ1-1; possibly TRBD1 for D (6 bases). CDR3 length: 15 residues. Germline assignment: CDR1 MNHEY and CDR2 SMNVEV (reference sequence). Here the CDR3 reads CASSLLRTVNTGAFF. DNA for the CDR3: TGTGCCAGCAGTCTCCTCCGGACAGTGAACACTGGAGCTTTCTTT.

The sample holds many counts of this clonotype. The chain employs TRBV28 and TRBJ1-1, with 9 bases aligning to TRBD1. This CDR3 contains 17 residues. V lost 8 bases and J lost 0; bases outside the gene matches: 13. The germline gives CDR1 MDHEN, CDR2 SYDVKM. The CDR3 nucleotides read TGTGCCAGCGATCCATTAGGAGGACAGGGGATGAACACTGAAGCTTTCTTT. Its protein product is CASDPLGGQGMNTEAFF.

This clonotype was recorded only once. This could be a read error, since a much larger clone is one nucleotide away. The CDR3 DNA is TGTGCCAGCAGTTTGAGTGCCCTTCGGGATACGCAGTATTTT. It is translated as CASSLSALRDTQYF. The genes are TRBV28 and TRBJ2-3, with D unclear. The CDR3 sequence is 14 residues long. Trimming left V 3 bases short and J 6 bases short, with 13 bases between. From germline, CDR1 is MDHEN and CDR2 SYDVKM.

This clonotype was counted a few times. The V call is TRBV11-2, the J call TRBJ2-4; 7 bases map to TRBD1. Unmatched junction bases numbered 14, after V lost 4 bases and J lost 2 bases. Looked up from germline, CDR1 is SGHAT and CDR2 is FQNNGV. The CDR3 length is 18 residues. The CDR3 DNA reads TGTGCCAGCAGCTCCCCAAGTGACAGGGCCGAAACCAAAAACATTCAGTACTTC. As protein: CASSSPSDRAETKNIQYF.

Regarding this clonotype: A clone one base away is much larger, so this may be a read error. The V call is TRBV4-3, the J call TRBJ2-1, with D unresolved. CDR3 length: 15 residues. Germline CDR1 and CDR2: LGHNA and YSLEER. V was trimmed by 8 bases and J by 5 bases, leaving 19 bases between them. CDR3 sequence reads: CASPSPAQPHNEQFF. In nucleotides, the CDR3 is TGCGCCAGCCCCTCCCCGGCCCAACCCCACAATGAGCAGTTCTTC.

There are many counts of this clonotype. The rearrangement joins TRBV9 to TRBJ1-3; D is ambiguous. Germline V CDR1 and CDR2: SGDLS, YYNGEE. This CDR3 spans 14 amino acids. Trimming removed 4 bases at V and 0 bases at J, with 8 bases between. The CDR3 DNA sequence: TGTGCCAGCAGCAACGACAACTCTGGAAACACCATATATTTT. It specifies CASSNDNSGNTIYF.

The V gene is TRBV7-9, the J gene TRBJ1-4; no reliable D call. CDR1 and CDR2 (germline): SEHNR, FQNEAQ (reference sequence). V was shortened by 4 bases and J by 5 bases, with 8 bases between the two germline ends. This CDR3 has 13 residues. The CDR3: CASSSEGNEKLFF. The CDR3 nucleotides are TGTGCCAGCAGCTCAGAAGGGAATGAAAAACTGTTTTTT.

The table lists this clonotype with a few counts. V gene TRBV20-1 combines with J gene TRBJ1-2, with 10 nucleotides matching TRBD1. Germline CDR1 is DFQATT and CDR2 is SNEGSKA (reference sequence). The trim removed 3 bases at V and 0 bases at J, leaving 10 bases unmatched. The CDR3 spans 17 residues. The CDR3 here is CSARDRTGGVPNYGYTF. CDR3 bases: TGCAGTGCTAGGGACAGGACAGGGGGAGTCCCTAACTATGGCTACACCTTC.

With regard to this clonotype: This may arise from a read error, as a much more abundant clone is one base away. The CDR3 end shows no conserved phenylalanine or tryptophan, and so a read error is likely. V is TRBV4-3 and J is TRBJ1-4; the match to TRBD1 covers 9 bases. V gave up 0 bases and J gave up 8 bases; unmatched junction bases: 4. This CDR3 region has 15 residues. Per the germline V gene, CDR1 is LGHNA and CDR2 is YSLEER. CDR3 loop: CASSQDRDRVEKLFL. The CDR3 DNA reads TGCGCCAGCAGCCAAGACAGGGACAGGGTAGAAAAACTGTTTCTT.

This clonotype was seen ten or more times. The J gene is TRBJ2-3, the V gene TRBV24-1; 8 positions agree with TRBD2. The V segment lost 6 bases and the J segment 2 bases; nucleotides outside the gene matches: 3. Germline CDR1 and CDR2: KGHDR and SFDVKD. The CDR3 totals 14 residues. CDR3 region: CATSPGLDTDTQYF. The CDR3 DNA sequence: TGTGCCACCAGTCCGGGACTAGACACAGATACGCAGTATTTT.

The chain carries TRBV3-1 and TRBJ2-7; 7 bases agree with TRBD1. Germline V gene data show CDR1 as LGHDT and CDR2 as YNNKEL (reference sequence). V lost 4 bases to trimming and J lost 3 bases; unmatched junction nucleotides: 12. The CDR3 runs to 16 residues. CDR3 nucleotides: TGTGCCAGCAGCCCCTGGACAGGAATAAAGTTCTACGAGCAGTACTTC. Its translation: CASSPWTGIKFYEQYF.

V is TRBV28 and J is TRBJ2-5; 13 nucleotides align to TRBD2. Losses at the gene ends were 5 bases for V and 4 bases for J; bases not matched to a gene: 10. The CDR3 consists of 17 residues. Germline lookup yields CDR1 MDHEN and CDR2 SYDVKM. The CDR3 bases are TGTGCCAGCAGTCCCAGGACTAGCGGGAGTCTGAGAGAGACCCAGTACTTC. Its protein product is CASSPRTSGSLRETQYF. Full variable domain (rest looked up from reference TRBV28 and TRBJ2-5): DVKVTQSSRYLVKRTGEKVFLECVQDMDHENMFWYRQDPGLGLRLIYFSYDVKMKEKGDIPEGYSVSREKKERFSLILESASTNQTSMYLCASSPRTSGSLRETQYFGPGTRLLVL.

Concerning this clonotype itself: Since a much larger clone is just one base distant, this may be a read error. The gene calls are TRBV25-1 and TRBJ2-7; TRBD2 agrees at 11 bases. CDR3 length: 19 amino acids. Germline V lookup: CDR1 MGHDK, CDR2 SYGVNS. Trimming took 5 bases from V and 2 from J; bases not matched to a gene: 17. In DNA form, the CDR3 reads TGTGCCAGCAGTCCCACTTCCCTCCTTAGCGGGGGGGGGACCTACGAGCAGTACTTC. This encodes CASSPTSLLSGGGTYEQYF.

The sample holds a few counts of this clonotype. This chain joins TRBV12-3 or TRBV12-4 and TRBJ2-2; no definite D call. The CDR3 loop spans 12 amino acids. V shed 6 bases and J shed 6 bases, with 8 bases lying between them. This chain's CDR3 is CASRFSAGELFF. The DNA for the CDR3 is TGTGCCAGCAGGTTCAGCGCCGGGGAGCTGTTTTTT.

This clonotype was seen at least ten times. The genes are TRBV6-5 and TRBJ1-5; no definite D call. The CDR3 totals 15 residues. V shed 6 bases and J shed 3 bases, with 15 bases lying between them. Germline CDR1 MNHEY, CDR2 SVGAGI. CDR3 loop: CASSPFPGINQPQHF. The DNA for the CDR3 is TGTGCCAGCAGCCCTTTCCCGGGGATCAATCAGCCCCAGCATTTT.